This T cell receptor (beta chain) appears in the sequencing data of a study of post-analysis software for immune sequencing data. Study overall: Included among the disease courses, which were recorded for the cohort, were relapsing-remitting, secondary progressive and progressive-relapsing multiple sclerosis. Findings and limits, study-wide: Controls significantly exceeded multiple sclerosis patients in normalized Chao1 diversity. TRBV5-6, TRBV5-1 and TRBV20-1 were among roughly five TRBV segments more frequent in patients than controls. F-measure co-clustering was strong for batch-matched samples.

Germline loops: CDR1 ENHRY, CDR2 SYGVKD. With 7 bases removed from V and 0 bases from J, the gap between germline ends came to 11 bases. This CDR3 comprises 14 residues. Included in the TCR beta cDNA libraries were unique molecular identifiers. The source material, roughly 0.9 to 11 million T cells, gave rise to 510,000 or so cDNA molecules. TCRdb re-analysed the PCR reads in MiXCR, keeping a single row per CDR3 protein. Of around 500,000 distinct CDR3 sequences in the sample, approximately 31% were seen once. This clonotype was observed a handful of times. The antigen is unknown. This sequence was found in a girl between 2 and 17 years old with multiple sclerosis. V and J are TRBV10-3 and TRBJ2-3; D perhaps matches TRBD1 (5 bases). The sequenced sample consisted of blood. This CDR3 is CAITQGTSTDTQYF. CDR3 DNA: TGTGCCATCACCCAGGGTACTAGCACAGATACGCAGTATTTT.